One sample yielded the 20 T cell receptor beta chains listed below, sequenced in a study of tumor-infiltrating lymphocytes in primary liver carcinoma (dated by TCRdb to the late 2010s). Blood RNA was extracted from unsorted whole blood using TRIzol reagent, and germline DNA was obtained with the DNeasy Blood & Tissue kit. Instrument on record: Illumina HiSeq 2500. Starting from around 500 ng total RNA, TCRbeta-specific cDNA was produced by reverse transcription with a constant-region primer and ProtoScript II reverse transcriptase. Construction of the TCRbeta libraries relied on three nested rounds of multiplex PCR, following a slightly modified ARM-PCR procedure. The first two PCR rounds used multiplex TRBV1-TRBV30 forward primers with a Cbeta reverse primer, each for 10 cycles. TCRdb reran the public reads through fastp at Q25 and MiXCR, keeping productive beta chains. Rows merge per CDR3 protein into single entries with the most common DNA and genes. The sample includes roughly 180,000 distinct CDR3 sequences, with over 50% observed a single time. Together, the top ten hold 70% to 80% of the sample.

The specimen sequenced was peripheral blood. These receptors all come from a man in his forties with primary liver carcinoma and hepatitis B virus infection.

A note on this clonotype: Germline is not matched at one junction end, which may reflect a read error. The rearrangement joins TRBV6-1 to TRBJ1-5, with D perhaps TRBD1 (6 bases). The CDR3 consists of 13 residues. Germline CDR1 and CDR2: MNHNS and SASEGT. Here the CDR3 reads CVSTEGGQTPQHF. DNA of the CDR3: TGTGTCAGCACCGAGGGGGGGCAAACACCCCAGCATTTT.

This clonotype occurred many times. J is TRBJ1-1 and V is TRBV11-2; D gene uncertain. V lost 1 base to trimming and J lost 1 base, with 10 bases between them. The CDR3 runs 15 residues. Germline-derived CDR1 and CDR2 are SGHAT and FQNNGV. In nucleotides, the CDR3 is TGTGCCAGCAGCTTAGCAGGATCCCCGAACACTGAAGCTTTCTTT. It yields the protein CASSLAGSPNTEAFF.

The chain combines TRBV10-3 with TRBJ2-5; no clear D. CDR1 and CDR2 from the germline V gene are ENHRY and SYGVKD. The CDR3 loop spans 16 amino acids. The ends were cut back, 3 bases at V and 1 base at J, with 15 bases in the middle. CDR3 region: CAISDRAGLCQETQYF. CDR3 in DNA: TGTGCCATCAGTGACCGGGCTGGTCTCTGCCAAGAGACCCAGTACTTC.

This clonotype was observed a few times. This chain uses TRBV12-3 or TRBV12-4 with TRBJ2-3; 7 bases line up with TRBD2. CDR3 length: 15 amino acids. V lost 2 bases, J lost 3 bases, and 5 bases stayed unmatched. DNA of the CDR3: TGTGCCAGCAGTTTAAGCGGGATTGAGACAGATACGCAGTATTTT. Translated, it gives CASSLSGIETDTQYF.

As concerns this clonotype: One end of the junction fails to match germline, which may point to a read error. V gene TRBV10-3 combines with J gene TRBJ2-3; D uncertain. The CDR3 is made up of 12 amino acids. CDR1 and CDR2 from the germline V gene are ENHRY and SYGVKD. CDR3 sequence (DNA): TGTGCCATCAGTGAGGTCACAGATACGCAGAATTTT. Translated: CAISEVTDTQNF.

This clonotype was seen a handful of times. CDR3 nucleotides: TGTGCCAGCAGACCTGCAGCGGGGGAGCTGTTTTTT. The encoded protein is CASRPAAGELFF. This chain links TRBV6-6 with TRBJ2-2; the D is unclear. The CDR3 loop spans 12 amino acids. V was cut by 6 bases and J by 8 bases, with 10 bases left in between. CDR1 MNHNY and CDR2 SVGAGI come from the germline V gene (reference sequence).

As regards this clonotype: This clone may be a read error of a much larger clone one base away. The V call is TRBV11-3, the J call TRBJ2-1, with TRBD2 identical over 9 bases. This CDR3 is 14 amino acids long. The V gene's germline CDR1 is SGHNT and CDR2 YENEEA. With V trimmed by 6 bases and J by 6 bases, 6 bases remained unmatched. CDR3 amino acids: CASRGGLAGNEQFF. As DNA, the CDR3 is TGTGCCAGCAGGGGGGGACTAGCAGGCAATGAGCAGTTCTTC.

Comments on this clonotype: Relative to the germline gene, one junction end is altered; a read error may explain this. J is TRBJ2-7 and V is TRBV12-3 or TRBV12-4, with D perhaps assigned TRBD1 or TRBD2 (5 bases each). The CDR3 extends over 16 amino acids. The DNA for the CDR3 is TGTGCCAGAAGTTTTCTCGGGACCGAGGTAGGAGGCGAGCAGTACTTC. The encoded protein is CARSFLGTEVGGEQYF.

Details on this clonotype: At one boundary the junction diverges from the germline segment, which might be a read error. For the CDR3, the DNA is TGTGCCAGCAGCTTAGGGGGTCAGCCCACAGTTACGCAGTATTTT. Protein sequence: CASSLGGQPTVTQYF. The J gene is TRBJ2-3, the V gene TRBV11-3; no clear D gene. The germline V gene has CDR1 SGHNT and CDR2 YENEEA. The CDR3 sequence is 15 residues long.

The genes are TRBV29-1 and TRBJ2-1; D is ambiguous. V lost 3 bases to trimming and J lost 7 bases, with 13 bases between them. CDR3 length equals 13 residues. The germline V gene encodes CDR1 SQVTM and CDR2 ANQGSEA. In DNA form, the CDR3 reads TGCAGCGTTGACCGCCAAGTTATGAATGAGCAGTTCTTC. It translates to CSVDRQVMNEQFF.

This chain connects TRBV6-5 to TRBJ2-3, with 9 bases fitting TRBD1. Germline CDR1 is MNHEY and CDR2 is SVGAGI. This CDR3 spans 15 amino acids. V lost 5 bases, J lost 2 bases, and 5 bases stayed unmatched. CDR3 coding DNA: TGTGCCAGCAGTCCCCGGACAGGGGTCACAGATACGCAGTATTTT. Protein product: CASSPRTGVTDTQYF.

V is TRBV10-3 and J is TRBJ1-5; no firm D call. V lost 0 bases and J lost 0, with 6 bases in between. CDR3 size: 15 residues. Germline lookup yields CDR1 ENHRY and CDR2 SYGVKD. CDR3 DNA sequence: TGTGCCATCAGTGAGTCGGCGTATAGCAATCAGCCCCAGCATTTT. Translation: CAISESAYSNQPQHF.

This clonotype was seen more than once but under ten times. Here the CDR3 DNA reads TGTGCCAGCAGTTACTCGCCAAGCGGTCCACAGTTCTTC. Its translation: CASSYSPSGPQFF. J is TRBJ2-1 and V is TRBV6-5; D perhaps matches TRBD2 (5 bases). There are 13 residues in the CDR3. V lost 0 bases, J lost 13 bases, and 13 bases lay in between. Germline lookup yields CDR1 MNHEY and CDR2 SVGAGI.

As DNA, the CDR3 is TGTGCCAGCAGCTTACTCACGGGGAACTCCTACAATGAGCAGTTCTTC. Translating it yields CASSLLTGNSYNEQFF. The gene calls are TRBV7-9 and TRBJ2-1; tentatively, D is TRBD2 (5 bases). Trimming took off 2 bases at V and 0 bases at J, with 11 bases between the two ends. Germline V gene data show CDR1 as SEHNR and CDR2 as FQNEAQ (reference sequence). CDR3 length: 16 amino acids.

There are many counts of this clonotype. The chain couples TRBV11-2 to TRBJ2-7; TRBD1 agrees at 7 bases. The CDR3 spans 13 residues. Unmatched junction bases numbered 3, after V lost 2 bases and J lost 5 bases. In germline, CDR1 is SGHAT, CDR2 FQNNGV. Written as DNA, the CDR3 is TGTGCCAGCAGCTTAACAGGGGAGCACGAGCAGTACTTC. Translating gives CASSLTGEHEQYF.

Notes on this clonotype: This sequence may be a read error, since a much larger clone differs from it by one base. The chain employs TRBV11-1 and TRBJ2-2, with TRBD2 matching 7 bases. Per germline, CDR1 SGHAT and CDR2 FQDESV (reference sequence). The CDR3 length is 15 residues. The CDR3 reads CAGSFSAGEVGELFF. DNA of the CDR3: TGTGCCGGCAGCTTCTCCGCGGGAGAGGTCGGGGAGCTGTTTTTT.

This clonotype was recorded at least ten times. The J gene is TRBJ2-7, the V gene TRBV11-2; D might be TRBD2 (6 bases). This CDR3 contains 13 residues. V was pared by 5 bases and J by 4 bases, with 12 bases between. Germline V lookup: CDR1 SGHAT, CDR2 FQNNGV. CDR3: CASSPFREYEQYF. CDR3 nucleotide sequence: TGTGCCAGCAGCCCCTTCCGGGAGTACGAGCAGTACTTC.

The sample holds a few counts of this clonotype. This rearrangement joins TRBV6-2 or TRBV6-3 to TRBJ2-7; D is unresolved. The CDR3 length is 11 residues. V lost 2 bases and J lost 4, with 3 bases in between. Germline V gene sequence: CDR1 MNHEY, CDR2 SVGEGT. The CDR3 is CASSYEYEQYF. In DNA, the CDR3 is TGTGCCAGCAGTTACGAGTACGAGCAGTACTTC.

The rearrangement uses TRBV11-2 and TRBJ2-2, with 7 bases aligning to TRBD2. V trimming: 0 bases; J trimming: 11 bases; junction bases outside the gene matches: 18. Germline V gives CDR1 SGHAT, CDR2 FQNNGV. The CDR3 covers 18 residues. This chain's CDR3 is CASSLELARGRATGELFF. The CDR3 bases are TGTGCCAGCAGCTTAGAACTAGCGAGAGGAAGGGCCACAGGCGAGCTGTTTTTT.

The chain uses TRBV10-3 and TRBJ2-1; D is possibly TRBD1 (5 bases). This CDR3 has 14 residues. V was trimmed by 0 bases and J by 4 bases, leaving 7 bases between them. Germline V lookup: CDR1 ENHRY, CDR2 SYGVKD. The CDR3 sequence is CAISESGQYNEQFF. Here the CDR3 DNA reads TGTGCCATCAGTGAGTCGGGGCAATACAATGAGCAGTTCTTC.